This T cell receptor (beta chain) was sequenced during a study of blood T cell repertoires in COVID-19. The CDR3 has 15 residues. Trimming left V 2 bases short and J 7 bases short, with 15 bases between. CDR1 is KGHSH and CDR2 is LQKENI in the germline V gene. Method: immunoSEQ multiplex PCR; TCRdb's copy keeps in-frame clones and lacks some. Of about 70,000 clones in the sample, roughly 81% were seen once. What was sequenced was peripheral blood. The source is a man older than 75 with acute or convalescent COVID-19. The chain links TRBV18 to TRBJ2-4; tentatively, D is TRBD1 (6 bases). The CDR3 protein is CASSPGHLGANIQYF. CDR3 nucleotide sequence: TGTGCCAGCTCACCAGGTCACCTGGGGGCCAACATTCAGTACTTC.